This T cell receptor (beta chain) was sequenced in a study of T-cell reconstitution after alpha-beta-depleted transplantation in children. Per the germline V gene, CDR1 is SGDLS and CDR2 is YYNGEE. This CDR3 has 15 amino acids. The ends were cut back, 0 bases at V and 3 bases at J, with 9 bases in the middle. Molecular barcoding with unique molecular identifiers was used for the TCRbeta library. Via MiXCR, TCRdb re-called the PCR reads, giving one row per CDR3 protein. The profile shows 210,000 or so distinct CDR3 sequences, roughly a tenth of them singletons. The chain combines TRBV9 with TRBJ1-4; D ambiguous. This sequence was found in a human donor who donated a stem cell graft to a child with acute lymphoblastic leukemia. The starting material was PBMCs from the stem cell graft donor, obtained from the stem cell graft. The CDR3 DNA is TGTGCCAGCAGCGTAGCTGGGGTCTCTAATGAAAAACTGTTTTTT. It codes for CASSVAGVSNEKLFF.